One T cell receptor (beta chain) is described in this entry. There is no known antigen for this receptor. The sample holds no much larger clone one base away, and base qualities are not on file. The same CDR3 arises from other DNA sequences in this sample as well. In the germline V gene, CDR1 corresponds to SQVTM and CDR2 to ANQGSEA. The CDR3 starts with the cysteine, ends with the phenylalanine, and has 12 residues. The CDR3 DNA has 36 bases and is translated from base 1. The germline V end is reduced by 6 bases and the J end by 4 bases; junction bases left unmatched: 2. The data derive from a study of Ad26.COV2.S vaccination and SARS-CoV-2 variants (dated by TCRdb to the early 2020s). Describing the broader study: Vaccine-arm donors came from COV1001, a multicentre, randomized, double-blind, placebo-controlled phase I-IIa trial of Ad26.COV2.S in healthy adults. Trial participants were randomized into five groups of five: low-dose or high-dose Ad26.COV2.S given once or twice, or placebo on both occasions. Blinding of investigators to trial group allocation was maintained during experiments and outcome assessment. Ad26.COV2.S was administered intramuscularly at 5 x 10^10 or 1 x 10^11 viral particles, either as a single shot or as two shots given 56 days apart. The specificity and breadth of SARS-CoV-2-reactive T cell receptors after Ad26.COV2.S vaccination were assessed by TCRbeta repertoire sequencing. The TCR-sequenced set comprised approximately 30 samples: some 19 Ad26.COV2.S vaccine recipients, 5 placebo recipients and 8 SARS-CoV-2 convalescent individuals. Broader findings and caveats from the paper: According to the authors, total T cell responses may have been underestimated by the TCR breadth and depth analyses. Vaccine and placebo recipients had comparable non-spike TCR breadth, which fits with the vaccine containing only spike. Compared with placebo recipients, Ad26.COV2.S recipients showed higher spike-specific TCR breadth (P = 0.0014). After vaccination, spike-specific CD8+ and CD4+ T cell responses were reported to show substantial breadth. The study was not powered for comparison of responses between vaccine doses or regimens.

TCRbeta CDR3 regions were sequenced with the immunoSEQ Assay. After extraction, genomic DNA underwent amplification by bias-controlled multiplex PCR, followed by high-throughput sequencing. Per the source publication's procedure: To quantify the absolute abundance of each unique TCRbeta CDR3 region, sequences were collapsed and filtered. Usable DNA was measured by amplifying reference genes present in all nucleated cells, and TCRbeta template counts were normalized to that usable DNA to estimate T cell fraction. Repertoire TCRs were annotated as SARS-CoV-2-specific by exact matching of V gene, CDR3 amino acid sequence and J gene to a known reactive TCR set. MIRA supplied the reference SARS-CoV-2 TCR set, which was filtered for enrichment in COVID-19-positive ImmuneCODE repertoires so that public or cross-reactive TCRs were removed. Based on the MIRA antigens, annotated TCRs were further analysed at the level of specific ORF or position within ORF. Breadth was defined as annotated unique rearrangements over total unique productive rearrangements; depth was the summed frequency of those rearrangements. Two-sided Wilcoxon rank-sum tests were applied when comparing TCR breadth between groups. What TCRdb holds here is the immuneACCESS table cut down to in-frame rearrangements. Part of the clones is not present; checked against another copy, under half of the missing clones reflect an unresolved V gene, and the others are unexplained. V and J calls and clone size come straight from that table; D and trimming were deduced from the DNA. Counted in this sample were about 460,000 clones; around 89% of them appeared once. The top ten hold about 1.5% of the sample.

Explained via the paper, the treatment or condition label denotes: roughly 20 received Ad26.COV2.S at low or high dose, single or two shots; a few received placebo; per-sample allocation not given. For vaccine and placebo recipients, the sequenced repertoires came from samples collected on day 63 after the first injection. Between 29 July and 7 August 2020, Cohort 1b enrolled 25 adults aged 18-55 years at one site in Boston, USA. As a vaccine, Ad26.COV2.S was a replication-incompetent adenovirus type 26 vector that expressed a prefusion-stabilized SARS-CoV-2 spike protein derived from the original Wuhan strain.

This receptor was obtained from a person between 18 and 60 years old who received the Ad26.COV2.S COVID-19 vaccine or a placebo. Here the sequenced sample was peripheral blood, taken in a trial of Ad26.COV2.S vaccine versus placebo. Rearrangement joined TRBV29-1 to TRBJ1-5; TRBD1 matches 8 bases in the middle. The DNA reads TGCAGCGTCGGACAGGGAAATCAGCCCCAGCATTTT. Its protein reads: CSVGQGNQPQHF.